This is a list of T cell receptor beta chains from one sample in a study of cytomegalovirus exposure and HLA in healthy donors. The repertoire was sequenced with immunoSEQ multiplex PCR; TCRdb's copy has only in-frame clones and lacks some. The repertoire has approximately 180,000 clones, approximately 80% of them found once; the top ten carry under 5%. Sequenced sample: PBMCs. These receptors all stem from a man in his late teens or twenties in good health and CMV-seronegative. CDR3s include the opening cysteine and the closing phenylalanine or tryptophan. The order of the fields is V gene, D gene, clone size, J gene, CDR3 DNA, CDR3 protein. The D gene is left open where the match is weak. Some rows have no size entry. The others give once, few or many, or a class for an expanded clone.

>TRBV11-3|TRBD2|-|TRBJ2-2
TGTGCCAGCAGTCCTGGTCAGCGGGGAAACACCGGGGAGCTGTTTTTT
CASSPGQRGNTGELFF
>TRBV19|TRBD1|-|TRBJ2-1
TGTGCCAGTAGTATGACAGGGGATGAGCAGTTCTTC
CASSMTGDEQFF
>TRBV27|TRBD2|-|TRBJ2-3
TGTGCCAGCAGGTCACTAGCGGGAGCCTCAGATACGCAGTATTTT
CASRSLAGASDTQYF
>TRBV29-1|TRBD2|-|TRBJ2-7
TGCAGCGTTGAAGATCCGGGACTAGCGGGAGAGTCCTACGAGCAGTACTTC
CSVEDPGLAGESYEQYF
>TRBV9|TRBD2|-|TRBJ2-5
TGTGCCAGCAGCGTAGGACTAGCGGGGCCCGGGACCCAGTACTTC
CASSVGLAGPGTQYF
>TRBV28|-|-|TRBJ2-7
TGTGCCAGCAGTTCAGCCTACGAGCAGTACTTC
CASSSAYEQYF
>TRBV6-5|TRBD1|once|TRBJ2-1
TGTGCCAGCAGTTATTATCGGGACAGAGCCTACAATGAGCAGTTCTTC
CASSYYRDRAYNEQFF
>TRBV10-3|-|-|TRBJ2-2
TGTGCCATCAGTGACCCGACGGCCAAACGGGCCGGGGAGCTGTTTTTT
CAISDPTAKRAGELFF
>TRBV13|TRBD1|-|TRBJ1-6
TGTGCCAGCAGCCAAGGACAGGGTAATTCCCCCCTCCACTTT
CASSQGQGNSPLHF
>TRBV11-2|TRBD2|-|TRBJ2-3
TGTGCCAGCAGATCCATGCGGGGGGACACAGATACGCAGTATTTT
CASRSMRGDTDTQYF
>TRBV6-6|TRBD1|few|TRBJ1-1
TGTGCCAGCAGACCACCGGGACAGGGGAATACTGAAGCTTTCTTT
CASRPPGQGNTEAFF
>TRBV27|-|-|TRBJ2-5
TGTGCCAGCAGTTTCCGACACAGCCAAGAGACCCAGTACTTC
CASSFRHSQETQYF
>TRBV19|-|-|TRBJ2-2
TGTGCCAGTAGTATTTTCCCCACGGTTTATCTTGTTACCGGGGAGCTGTTTTTT
CASSIFPTVYLVTGELFF
>TRBV5-1|TRBD1|-|TRBJ2-3
TGCGCCAGCAGCTGGGGACAGAACACAGATACGCAGTATTTT
CASSWGQNTDTQYF
>TRBV6-5|TRBD1|-|TRBJ2-1
TGTGCCAGCCGGGACAGGGGGAGGGATGAGCAGTTCTTC
CASRDRGRDEQFF
>TRBV11-2|-|-|TRBJ2-7
TGTGCCAGCAGCTTAGTTTCTGAGGCGATCGAGCAGTACTTC
CASSLVSEAIEQYF
>TRBV5-8|-|-|TRBJ2-2
TGTGCCAGCAGCTTGTACAGGAACACCGGGGAGCTGTTTTTT
CASSLYRNTGELFF
>TRBV18|TRBD1|-|TRBJ1-4
TGTGCCAGCTCACCAGGACAGGCCATAAATGAAAAACTGTTTTTT
CASSPGQAINEKLFF
>TRBV18|-|-|TRBJ2-1
TGTGCCAGCTCAGCCCGGTGGACAGTCAATGAGCAGTTCTTC
CASSARWTVNEQFF
>TRBV19|TRBD2|-|TRBJ2-7
TGTGCCAGTAGTCCAACCCCGGGACTAGCGGACGAGCAGTACTTC
CASSPTPGLADEQYF
>TRBV6-5|-|-|TRBJ2-5
TGCGGGAGTGGGGGGTACCAAGAGACCCAGTACTTC
CGSGGYQETQYF
>TRBV11-2|TRBD1|-|TRBJ2-2
TGTGCCAGCAGCAGTACAGGGGGCAGGACCGGGGAGCTGTTTTTT
CASSSTGGRTGELFF
>TRBV9|TRBD1|once|TRBJ2-7
TGTGCCAGCAGCACTGTGGCGGACAGGGGGCTTTACGAGCAGTACTTC
CASSTVADRGLYEQYF
>TRBV6-5|-|few|TRBJ2-2
TGTGCCAGCAGCTTACAGGGGAACACCGGGGAGCTGTTTTTT
CASSLQGNTGELFF
>TRBV4-2|-|-|TRBJ2-3
TGTGCCAGCAGCCAAGATAAGGGGTTGGACACAGATACGCAGTATTTT
CASSQDKGLDTDTQYF
>TRBV7-9|TRBD1|-|TRBJ2-2
TGTGCCAGCAGCCAGGGACAGACGGACACCGGGGAGCTGTTTTTT
CASSQGQTDTGELFF
>TRBV5-1|TRBD1|-|TRBJ1-4
TGCGCCAGCAGCGAAACATCACCGGGACAGAGGAATGAAAAACTGTTTTTT
CASSETSPGQRNEKLFF
>TRBV7-2|-|-|TRBJ1-1
TGTGCCAGCAGCTTGTCAGGGAACACTGAAGCTTTCTTT
CASSLSGNTEAFF
>TRBV6-5|TRBD1|-|TRBJ1-1
TGTGCCAGCAGTTCCCGACAGGGATCGCTGAACACTGAAGCTTTCTTT
CASSSRQGSLNTEAFF
>TRBV10-3|TRBD1|-|TRBJ1-2
TGTGCCATCAGTGAAACTGACAGGGGGCTTAGGGGCTACACCTTC
CAISETDRGLRGYTF
>TRBV18|-|-|TRBJ2-1
TGTGCCAGCTTCTCGGGGGAGGCGAATGAGCAGTTCTTC
CASFSGEANEQFF
>TRBV4-3|-|once|TRBJ1-1
TGCGCCAGCAGCCAGGAATGGGGGCAGAACACTGAAGCTTTCTTT
CASSQEWGQNTEAFF
>TRBV30|TRBD2|-|TRBJ2-1
TGTGCCTGGGCTAGCGGGACCTACAATGAGCAGTTCTTC
CAWASGTYNEQFF
>TRBV9|TRBD2|-|TRBJ2-7
TGTGCCAGCAGCCCGCGGGGGGACCCGGGCTCCTACGAGCAGTACTTC
CASSPRGDPGSYEQYF
>TRBV28|-|-|TRBJ2-1
TGTGCCAGCAGCCGCGACAGCCCCTACCACAATGAGCAGTTCTTC
CASSRDSPYHNEQFF
>TRBV5-1|-|-|TRBJ1-2
TGCGCCAGCAGCTTGGAGGGGTTTCGGAACTATGGCTACACCTTC
CASSLEGFRNYGYTF
>TRBV11-2|-|-|TRBJ1-4
TGTGCCAGCAGCCCGACAGTTGGTAATGAAAAACTGTTTTTT
CASSPTVGNEKLFF
>TRBV4-1|-|once|TRBJ2-7
TGCGCCAGCAGCCAGGGCCTGAGCTCCTACGAGCAGTACTTC
CASSQGLSSYEQYF
>TRBV7-2|-|once|TRBJ2-3
TGTGCCAGCAGCCCCCTTCTTTGGTCAGGGTTCTCCGATACGCAGTATTTT
CASSPLLWSGFSDTQYF
>TRBV6-5|-|-|TRBJ1-2
TGTGCCAGCAGCGAGAACAGGGTTACTGGCTACACCTTC
CASSENRVTGYTF
>TRBV6-5|TRBD1|-|TRBJ2-7
TGTGCCAGCAGTGGGGACAGCCTCTACGAGCAGTACTTC
CASSGDSLYEQYF
>TRBV6-6|TRBD1|few|TRBJ2-1
TGTGCCAGCACGACAGGGGTCGTTGAGCAGTTCTTC
CASTTGVVEQFF
>TRBV5-4|TRBD1|-|TRBJ2-7
TGTGCCAGCAGCTATCAACGGACAGGGCCGCACGAGCAGTACTTC
CASSYQRTGPHEQYF
>TRBV5-8|-|-|TRBJ1-3
TGTGCCAGCAGCTTGGCCCAGGGAAACACCATATATTTT
CASSLAQGNTIYF
>TRBV28|-|once|TRBJ2-7
TGTGCCAGCAGTTTAGCCCGGCGGGAGCAGTACTTC
CASSLARREQYF
>TRBV7-2|-|-|TRBJ1-2
TGTGCCAGCAGCTTATTGTTGTCAGAGACGGGGGGCTACACCTTC
CASSLLLSETGGYTF
>TRBV7-9|TRBD1|-|TRBJ2-5
TGTGCCAGCAGCTCACAGGGGGCCCTAGTTAGAGAGACCCAGTACTTC
CASSSQGALVRETQYF
>TRBV5-4|TRBD2|-|TRBJ2-2
TGTGCCAGCAGCCCCGGGACTAGCGGGTGGACCGGGGAGCTGTTTTTT
CASSPGTSGWTGELFF
>TRBV28|TRBD1|-|TRBJ2-1
TGTGCCAGCAGTTCCGGACAGGGGCTTTCCAATGAGCAGTTCTTC
CASSSGQGLSNEQFF
>TRBV9|-|-|TRBJ2-2
TGTGCCAGCAGCGTAGCGAGGGCCGGGGAGCTGTTTTTT
CASSVARAGELFF
>TRBV5-1|TRBD1|once|TRBJ2-7
TGCGCCAGCAGCCTAACGGGACAGGGAGCCCACGAGCAGTACTTC
CASSLTGQGAHEQYF
>TRBV2|-|-|TRBJ2-6
TGTGCCAGCGAGCCGAGAAGCTCTGGGGCCAACGTCCTGACTTTC
CASEPRSSGANVLTF
>TRBV11-1|-|once|TRBJ2-1
TGTGCCAGCAGCTTATTAGTCTTGGGCGAGCAGTTCTTC
CASSLLVLGEQFF